This T cell receptor (beta chain) was recorded in a study of CD8 T cells in Susac syndrome. There are 15 residues in the CDR3. The J segment lost 3 bases and the V segment lost 0 bases, leaving 7 bases of the junction unmatched. Germline loops: CDR1 DFQATT, CDR2 SNEGSKA (reference sequence). After extraction with the RNeasy kit, about 0.45 to 1 ug of the RNA was reverse transcribed using random hexamers. Across 54 Vbeta and 13 Jbeta, TCR beta CDR3 was amplified with immunoSEQ multiplex PCR. TCRdb reanalysed the immunoSEQ multiplex PCR reads using MiXCR and keeps one entry per CDR3 protein. The sample shows about 60,000 distinct CDR3 sequences, around 95% of them seen only once.

Sequenced material: CD8+ T cells from PBMCs. The sequence came from a human donor with multiple sclerosis. The chain joins TRBV20-1 to TRBJ2-7, with 8 bases that match TRBD2. The CDR3 DNA reads TGCAGTGCTAGAGATTTGGGACTAGGTCTCTACGAGCAGTACTTC. As protein: CSARDLGLGLYEQYF.